This T cell receptor beta chain was retrieved from a study of shared clonotypes between healthy human individuals. On the study more broadly: There were three CD4 naive, three CD4 memory, two CD8 naive and one CD8 memory plates per donor. Study results and limitations: Around 5% was the fraction of naive CD4 clonotypes found shared across a few donors.

Nashville, Tennessee was home to all donors, each a Caucasian adult. Profiled with immunoSEQ multiplex PCR; TCRdb holds only in-frame clones, not every one. The table shows roughly 2.4 million clones, with nearly 97% occurring only once. Turning to this clone: Antigen specificity is unknown.

The clonotype comes from a man aged 18 to 29 in good health. Sequenced input: naive CD4+ T cells sorted from blood. Noted subset: CD45RA+ positively selected.

The CDR3 DNA is TGCGCCAGCAGCCCGGGGACGGACCTGGGGCATTCACCCCTCCACTTT. Translated, it gives CASSPGTDLGHSPLHF. V gene TRBV5-1 combines with J gene TRBJ1-6, with TRBD1 as a possible D gene (5 bases). Germline assignment: CDR1 SGHRS and CDR2 YFSETQ. The CDR3 length is 16 residues. V gave up 4 bases and J gave up 8 bases, with 19 bases separating them.